This TCR beta chain was identified during a study of Ad26.COV2.S vaccination and SARS-CoV-2 variants. Study-wide points: The breadth of spike-specific CD8+ and CD4+ T cell responses after vaccination was reportedly substantial.

The treatment is: some 20 received Ad26.COV2.S at low or high dose, single or two shots; about five received placebo; per-sample allocation not given. Following the first vaccine or placebo injection, samples were taken on day 63. The length of the CDR3 is 16 residues. Unmatched junction bases numbered 5, after V lost 3 bases and J lost 0 bases. Per the germline V gene, CDR1 is SGHTA and CDR2 is FQGTGA. Libraries were prepared by immunoSEQ multiplex PCR; TCRdb keeps only in-frame clonotypes and omits some of them. Of about 480,000 clones in the sample, roughly nine tenths were seen once. Note on this clone: What it binds is not known.

This TCR came from a person aged 18-65 years who received the Ad26.COV2.S COVID-19 vaccine or a placebo. The chain is built from TRBV7-3 and TRBJ2-1, with 7 bases that match TRBD1. This specimen consisted of peripheral blood, obtained in a trial of Ad26.COV2.S vaccine versus placebo. The CDR3 region has the DNA TGTGCCAGCAGCTTTAGACAGGGCCTCTCCTACAATGAGCAGTTCTTC. Its translation is CASSFRQGLSYNEQFF.